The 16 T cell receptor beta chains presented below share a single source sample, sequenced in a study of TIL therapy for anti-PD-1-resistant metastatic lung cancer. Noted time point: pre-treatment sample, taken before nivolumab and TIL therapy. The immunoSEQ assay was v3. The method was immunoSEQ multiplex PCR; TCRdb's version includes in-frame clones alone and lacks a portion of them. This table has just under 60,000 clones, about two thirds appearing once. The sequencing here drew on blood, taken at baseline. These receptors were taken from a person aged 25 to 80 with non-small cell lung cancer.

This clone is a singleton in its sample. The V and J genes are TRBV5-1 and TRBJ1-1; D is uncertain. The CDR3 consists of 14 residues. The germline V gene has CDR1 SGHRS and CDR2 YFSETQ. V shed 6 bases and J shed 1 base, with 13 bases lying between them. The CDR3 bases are TGCGCCAGCAACGCCGGTCCGGGGAACACTGAAGCTTTCTTT. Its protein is CASNAGPGNTEAFF.

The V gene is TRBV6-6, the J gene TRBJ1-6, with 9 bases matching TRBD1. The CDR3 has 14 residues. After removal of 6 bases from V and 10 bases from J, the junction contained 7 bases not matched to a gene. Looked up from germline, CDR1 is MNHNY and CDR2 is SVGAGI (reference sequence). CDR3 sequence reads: CASSPMTGGSPLHF. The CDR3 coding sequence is TGTGCCAGCAGCCCTATGACAGGGGGGTCACCCCTCCACTTT.

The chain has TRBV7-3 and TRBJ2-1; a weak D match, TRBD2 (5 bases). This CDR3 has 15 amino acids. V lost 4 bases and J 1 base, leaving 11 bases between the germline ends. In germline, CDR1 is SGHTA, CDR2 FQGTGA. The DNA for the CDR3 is TGTGCCAGCAGCTACAGCGGCTCTTCCTACAATGAGCAGTTCTTC. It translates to CASSYSGSSYNEQFF.

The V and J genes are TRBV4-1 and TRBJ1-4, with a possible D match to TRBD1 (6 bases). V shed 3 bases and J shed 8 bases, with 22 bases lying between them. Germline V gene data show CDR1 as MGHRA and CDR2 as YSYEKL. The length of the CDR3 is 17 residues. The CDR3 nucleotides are TGCGCCAGCAGCCAGGCTAAGGGGGGCGCAGAGGAAGAAAAACTGTTTTTT. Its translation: CASSQAKGGAEEEKLFF.

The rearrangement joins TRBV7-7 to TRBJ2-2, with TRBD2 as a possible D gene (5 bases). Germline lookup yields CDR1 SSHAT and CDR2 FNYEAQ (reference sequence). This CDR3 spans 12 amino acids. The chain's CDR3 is CATTHGAGELFF. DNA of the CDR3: TGTGCTACCACCCACGGGGCCGGGGAGCTGTTTTTT.

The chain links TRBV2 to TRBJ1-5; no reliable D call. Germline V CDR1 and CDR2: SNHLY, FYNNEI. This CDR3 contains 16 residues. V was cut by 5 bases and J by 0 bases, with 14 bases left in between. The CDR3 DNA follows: TGTGCCAGCAGTACAACTTTGACATATAGCAATCAGCCCCAGCATTTT. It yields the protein CASSTTLTYSNQPQHF.

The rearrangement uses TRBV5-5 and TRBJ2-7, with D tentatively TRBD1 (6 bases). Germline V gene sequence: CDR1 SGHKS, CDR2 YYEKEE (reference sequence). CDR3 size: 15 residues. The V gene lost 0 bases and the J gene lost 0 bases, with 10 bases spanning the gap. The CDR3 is CASSLAPDSSYEQYF. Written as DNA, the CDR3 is TGTGCCAGCAGCTTGGCCCCGGACAGCTCCTACGAGCAGTACTTC.

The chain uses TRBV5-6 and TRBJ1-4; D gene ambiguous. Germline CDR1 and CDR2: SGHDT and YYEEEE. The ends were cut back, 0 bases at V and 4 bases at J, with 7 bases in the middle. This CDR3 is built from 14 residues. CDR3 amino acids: CASSLVSDNEKLFF. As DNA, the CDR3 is TGTGCCAGCAGCTTGGTGTCAGATAATGAAAAACTGTTTTTT. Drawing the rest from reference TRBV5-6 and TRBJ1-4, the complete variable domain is DAGVTQSPTHLIKTRGQQVTLRCSPKSGHDTVSWYQQALGQGPQFIFQYYEEEERQRGNFPDRFSGHQFPNYSSELNVNALLLGDSALYLCASSLVSDNEKLFFGSGTQLSVL.

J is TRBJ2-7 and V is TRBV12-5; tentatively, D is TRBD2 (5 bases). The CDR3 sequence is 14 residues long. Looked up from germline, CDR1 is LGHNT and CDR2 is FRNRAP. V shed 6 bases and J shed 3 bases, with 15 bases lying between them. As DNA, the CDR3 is TGTGCTAGTGGGGATATTAAAAGCGGCTACGAGCAGTACTTC. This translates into CASGDIKSGYEQYF.

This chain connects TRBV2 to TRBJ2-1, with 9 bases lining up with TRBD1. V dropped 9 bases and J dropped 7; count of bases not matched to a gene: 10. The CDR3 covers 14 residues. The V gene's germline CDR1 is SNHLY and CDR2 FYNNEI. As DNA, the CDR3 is TGTGCCAGTTACCGGGACAGGGTGAATAATGAGCAGTTCTTC. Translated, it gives CASYRDRVNNEQFF.

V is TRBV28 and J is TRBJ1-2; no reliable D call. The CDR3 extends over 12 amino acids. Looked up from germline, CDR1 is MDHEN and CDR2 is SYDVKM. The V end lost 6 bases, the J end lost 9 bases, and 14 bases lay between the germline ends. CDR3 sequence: CASRPPGARYTF. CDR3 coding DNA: TGTGCCAGCAGGCCTCCCGGTGCACGCTACACCTTC.

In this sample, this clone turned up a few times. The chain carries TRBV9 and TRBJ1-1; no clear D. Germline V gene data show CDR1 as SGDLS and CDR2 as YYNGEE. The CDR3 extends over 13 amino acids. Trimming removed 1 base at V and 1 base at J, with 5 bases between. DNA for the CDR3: TGTGCCAGCAGCGTATCAGCGAACACTGAAGCTTTCTTT. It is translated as CASSVSANTEAFF. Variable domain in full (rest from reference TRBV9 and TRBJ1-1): DSGVTQTPKHLITATGQRVTLRCSPRSGDLSVYWYQQSLDQGLQFLIQYYNGEERAKGNILERFSAQQFPDLHSELNLSSLELGDSALYFCASSVSANTEAFFGQGTRLTVV.

This chain's CDR3 is CASGGGLAGVGEQFF. The CDR3, as DNA: TGTGCCAGCGGGGGGGGACTAGCGGGAGTGGGAGAGCAGTTCTTC. The chain uses TRBV2 and TRBJ2-1, with 14 bases lining up with TRBD2. CDR1 is SNHLY and CDR2 is FYNNEI in the germline V gene. The CDR3 is 15 residues long. V dropped 8 bases and J dropped 10; count of bases not matched to a gene: 10.

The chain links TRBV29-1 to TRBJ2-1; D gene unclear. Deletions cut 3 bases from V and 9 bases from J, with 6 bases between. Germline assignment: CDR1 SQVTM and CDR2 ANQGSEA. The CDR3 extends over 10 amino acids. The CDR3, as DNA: TGCAGCGTTGATCTGGTTGAGCAGTTCTTC. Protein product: CSVDLVEQFF.

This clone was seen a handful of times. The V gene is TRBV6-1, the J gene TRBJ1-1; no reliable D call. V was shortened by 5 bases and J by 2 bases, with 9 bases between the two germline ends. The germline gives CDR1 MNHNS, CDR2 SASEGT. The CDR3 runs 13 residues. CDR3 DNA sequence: TGTGCCAGCAGTACTAGACACAACACTGAAGCTTTCTTT. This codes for CASSTRHNTEAFF.

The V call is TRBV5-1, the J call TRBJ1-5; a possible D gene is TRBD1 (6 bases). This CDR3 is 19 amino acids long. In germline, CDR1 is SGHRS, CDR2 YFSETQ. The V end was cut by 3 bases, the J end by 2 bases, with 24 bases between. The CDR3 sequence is CASSSEGGLLGGGNQPQHF. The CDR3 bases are TGCGCCAGCAGCTCAGAGGGGGGACTCTTAGGCGGGGGCAATCAGCCCCAGCATTTT.